Included here is one T cell receptor (beta chain) sequence, with context. This sample stems from a study of graft-versus-host responses after intestinal transplantation. Data came from immunoSEQ multiplex PCR; TCRdb stores just in-frame clones and leaves some out. The table records some 39,000 clones, roughly 91% of them present only once. Germline values: CDR1 SGHRS, CDR2 YFSETQ. V was trimmed by 3 bases and J by 3 bases, leaving 14 bases between them. The CDR3 sequence is 15 residues long. Sequenced here: PBMCs, sampled almost 270 days after transplant. The receptor was derived from a human patient who received an intestinal transplant, so some T cells may come from the graft donor. The J gene is TRBJ2-3, the V gene TRBV5-1, with a possible D match to TRBD2 (6 bases). The CDR3 DNA reads TGCGCCAGCAGCTCGCCGGGACTTACTACAGATACGCAGTATTTT. Protein: CASSSPGLTTDTQYF.